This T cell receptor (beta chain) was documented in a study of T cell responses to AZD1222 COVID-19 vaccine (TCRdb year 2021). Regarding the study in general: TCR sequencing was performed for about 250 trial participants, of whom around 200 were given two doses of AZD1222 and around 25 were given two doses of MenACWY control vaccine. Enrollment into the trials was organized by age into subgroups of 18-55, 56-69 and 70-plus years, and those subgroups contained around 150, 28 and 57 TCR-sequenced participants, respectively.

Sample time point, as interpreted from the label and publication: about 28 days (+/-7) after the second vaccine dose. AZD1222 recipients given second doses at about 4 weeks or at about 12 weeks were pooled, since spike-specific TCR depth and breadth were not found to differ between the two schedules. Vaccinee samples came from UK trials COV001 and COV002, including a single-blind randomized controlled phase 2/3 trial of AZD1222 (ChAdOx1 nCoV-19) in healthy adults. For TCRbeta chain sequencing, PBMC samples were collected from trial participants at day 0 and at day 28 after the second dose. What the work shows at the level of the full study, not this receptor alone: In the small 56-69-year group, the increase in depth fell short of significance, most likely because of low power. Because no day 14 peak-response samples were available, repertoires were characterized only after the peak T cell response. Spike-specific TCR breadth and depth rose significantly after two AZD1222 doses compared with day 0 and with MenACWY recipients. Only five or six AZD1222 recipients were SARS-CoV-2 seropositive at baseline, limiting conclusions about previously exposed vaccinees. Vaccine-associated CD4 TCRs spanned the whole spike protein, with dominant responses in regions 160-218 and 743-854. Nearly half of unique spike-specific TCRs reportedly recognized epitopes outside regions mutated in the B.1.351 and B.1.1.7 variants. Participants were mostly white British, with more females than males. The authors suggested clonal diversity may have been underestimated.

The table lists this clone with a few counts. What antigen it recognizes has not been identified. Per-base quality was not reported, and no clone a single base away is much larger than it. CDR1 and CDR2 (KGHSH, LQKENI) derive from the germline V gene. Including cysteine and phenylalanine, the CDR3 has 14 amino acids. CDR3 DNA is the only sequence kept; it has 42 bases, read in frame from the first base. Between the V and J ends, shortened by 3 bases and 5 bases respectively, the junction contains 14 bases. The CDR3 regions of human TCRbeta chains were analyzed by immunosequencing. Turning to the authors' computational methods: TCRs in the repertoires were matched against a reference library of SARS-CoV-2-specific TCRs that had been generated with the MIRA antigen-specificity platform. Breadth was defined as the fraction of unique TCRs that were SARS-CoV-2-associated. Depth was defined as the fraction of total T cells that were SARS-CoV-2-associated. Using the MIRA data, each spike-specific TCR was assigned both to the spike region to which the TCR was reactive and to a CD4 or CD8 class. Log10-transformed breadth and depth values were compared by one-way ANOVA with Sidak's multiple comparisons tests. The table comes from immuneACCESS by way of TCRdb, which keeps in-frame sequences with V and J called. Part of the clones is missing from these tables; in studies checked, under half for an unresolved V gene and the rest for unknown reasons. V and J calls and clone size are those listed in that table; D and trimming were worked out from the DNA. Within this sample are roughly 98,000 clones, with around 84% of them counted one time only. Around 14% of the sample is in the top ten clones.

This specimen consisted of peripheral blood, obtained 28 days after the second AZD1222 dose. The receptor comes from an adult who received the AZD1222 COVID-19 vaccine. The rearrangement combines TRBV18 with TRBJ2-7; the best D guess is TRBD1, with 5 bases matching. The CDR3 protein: CASSPGHDRDEQYF. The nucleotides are TGTGCCAGCTCACCGGGGCACGATCGCGACGAGCAGTACTTC.